The 26 T cell receptor beta chains presented below share a single source sample, sequenced in a study of post-analysis software for immune sequencing data. For these receptors, no antigen is known. Every TCR beta cDNA library bore unique molecular identifiers. TCRdb reprocessed the PCR reads via MiXCR and lists one record per CDR3 protein. The sample records hundreds of thousands of distinct CDR3 sequences, about 27% being singletons. Notes on the study in general: Included in a set of roughly five TRBV segments more frequent in patients than controls were TRBV5-6, TRBV5-1 and TRBV20-1.

The specimen was blood. All receptors derive from a girl between 10 and 17 years old with multiple sclerosis.

Only a few counts were recorded for this clonotype. The gene calls are TRBV24-1 and TRBJ2-3, with 10 bases matching TRBD1. The CDR3 spans 16 residues. Per the germline V gene, CDR1 is KGHDR and CDR2 is SFDVKD. V gave up 4 bases and J gave up 4 bases; unmatched junction bases: 7. The CDR3 DNA sequence: TGTGCCACCAGTGACCTAGGGACAGGGGCAGCAGATACGCAGTATTTT. Translation gives CATSDLGTGAADTQYF.

The chain couples TRBV10-3 to TRBJ2-3; no firm D call. The V end was cut by 6 bases, the J end by 0 bases, with 13 bases between. This CDR3 region has 15 residues. Per the germline V gene, CDR1 is ENHRY and CDR2 is SYGVKD. Written as DNA, the CDR3 is TGTGCCATCAGAGCAGGCGACTCTAGCACAGATACGCAGTATTTT. It yields the protein CAIRAGDSSTDTQYF.

There are a few counts of this clonotype. The chain carries TRBV5-5 and TRBJ2-3, with 11 bases lining up with TRBD1. The CDR3 has 14 amino acids. Germline-derived CDR1 and CDR2 are SGHKS and YYEKEE (reference sequence). The ends lost 4 bases at V and 8 bases at J; junction bases unmatched: 6. The CDR3, as DNA: TGTGCCAGCAGCCAGGACAGGGGGCCCGGTACGCAGTATTTT. Translated: CASSQDRGPGTQYF.

The V gene is TRBV5-1, the J gene TRBJ2-1; tentatively, D is TRBD2 (7 bases). The CDR3 extends over 18 amino acids. Germline CDR1 is SGHRS and CDR2 is YFSETQ. V lost 0 bases, J lost 6 bases, and 22 bases lay in between. CDR3 protein: CASSLVGGAKKSCNEQFF. CDR3 in DNA: TGCGCCAGCAGCTTGGTAGGGGGGGCGAAGAAATCTTGCAATGAGCAGTTCTTC.

This chain links TRBV11-2 with TRBJ2-1, with 11 bases aligning to TRBD1. V shed 5 bases and J 10 bases; nucleotides not matched to a gene: 10. CDR1 and CDR2 from the germline V gene are SGHAT and FQNNGV. The CDR3 extends over 15 amino acids. The CDR3 sequence: CASSPSDRGLGEQFF. DNA for the CDR3: TGTGCCAGCAGCCCTTCGGACAGGGGGCTAGGAGAGCAGTTCTTC.

The table lists this clonotype with a few counts. The V and J genes are TRBV4-1 and TRBJ2-7; D might be TRBD2 (5 bases). The CDR3 is 12 amino acids. V lost 4 bases to trimming and J lost 6 bases, with 10 bases between them. CDR1 and CDR2 from the germline V gene are MGHRA and YSYEKL. As DNA, the CDR3 is TGCGCCAGCAGCCGGTCGGGGTCCGAGCAGTACTTC. Its translation: CASSRSGSEQYF.

This clonotype was seen a few times. The rearrangement joins TRBV5-1 to TRBJ2-5, with D possibly matching TRBD2 (6 bases). The V gene lost 1 base and the J gene lost 11 bases, with 12 bases spanning the gap. The V gene's germline CDR1 is SGHRS and CDR2 YFSETQ. The CDR3 is made up of 12 amino acids. The CDR3 here is CASSLSRERQYF. The CDR3 bases are TGCGCCAGCAGCTTGTCACGGGAGCGGCAGTACTTC.

The chain uses TRBV20-1 and TRBJ2-5; TRBD2 aligns across 12 bases. Germline V gene lookup returns CDR1 DFQATT and CDR2 SNEGSKA (reference sequence). Trimming removed 6 bases from V and 3 bases from J; junction bases left unmatched: 11. The CDR3 is 16 amino acids. The CDR3 loop is CSARNSSGREKETQYF. In DNA, the CDR3 is TGCAGTGCCAGGAATTCTAGCGGGAGGGAAAAAGAGACCCAGTACTTC.

V is TRBV7-4 and J is TRBJ2-5; 8 bases fit TRBD2. Germline CDR1 reads SGHVT; CDR2 reads SQSDAQ. The junction had 4 bases not matched to a gene; V was cut back by 9 bases and J by 1 base. This CDR3 region has 13 residues. For the CDR3, the DNA is TGTGCCAGGCGGGGGACTAGCCAAGAGACCCAGTACTTC. This gives the protein CARRGTSQETQYF.

This clonotype has only a few counts. V and J are TRBV12-3 or TRBV12-4 and TRBJ1-2; D is ambiguous. Trimming stripped 3 bases from V and 7 bases from J, with 9 bases between. This CDR3 spans 12 amino acids. Here the CDR3 DNA reads TGTGCCAGCAGTTTTAGCCGGGTTGGCTACACCTTC. It is translated as CASSFSRVGYTF.

The gene calls are TRBV6-1 and TRBJ2-3; 7 positions match TRBD2. V shed 3 bases, J shed 2 bases, and the junction held 11 bases outside the gene matches. The CDR3 is made up of 17 amino acids. The germline gives CDR1 MNHNS, CDR2 SASEGT. Written as DNA, the CDR3 is TGTGCCAGCAGTGAGCACAGCGGGACGAGAGACACAGATACGCAGTATTTT. It specifies CASSEHSGTRDTDTQYF.

This clonotype has a handful of counts. At one end, the junction sequence differs from germline, possibly due to a read error. This chain's CDR3 is CDSSLMNRGYYGQPQHF. The CDR3 nucleotides are TGCGACAGCAGCTTGATGAACAGGGGGTATTATGGTCAGCCCCAGCATTTT. The V call is TRBV5-1, the J call TRBJ1-5; 8 nucleotides align to TRBD1. CDR1 and CDR2 from the germline V gene are SGHRS and YFSETQ. The CDR3 loop spans 17 amino acids.

The rearrangement uses TRBV20-1 and TRBJ2-7, with TRBD2 matching over 7 bases. CDR1 is DFQATT, CDR2 SNEGSKA, per germline (reference sequence). CDR3 length equals 15 residues. V was pared by 1 base and J by 1 base, with 7 bases of the junction left unmatched. The CDR3 loop is CSARGPSGRSYEQYF. CDR3 DNA: TGCAGTGCTAGAGGGCCTAGCGGCCGATCCTACGAGCAGTACTTC.

The V and J genes are TRBV27 and TRBJ1-2; D unclear. Germline assignment: CDR1 MNHEY and CDR2 SMNVEV (reference sequence). Trimming took 6 bases from V and 6 from J, leaving 20 bases between them. The CDR3 is 15 amino acids. This CDR3 reads CASRLSDRTRHGYTF. DNA of the CDR3: TGTGCCAGCAGACTCTCCGACCGCACACGGCATGGCTACACCTTC.

There are many counts of this clonotype. The chain joins TRBV6-1 to TRBJ2-3, with D perhaps matching TRBD2 (6 bases). Germline lookup yields CDR1 MNHNS and CDR2 SASEGT. The CDR3 length is 13 residues. The ends were cut back, 7 bases at V and 7 bases at J, with 15 bases in the middle. CDR3 bases: TGTGCCAGCACCAGCGGGCCTCTGAATACGCAGTATTTT. Encoded protein: CASTSGPLNTQYF.

This clonotype showed up just a few times. J is TRBJ1-1 and V is TRBV25-1; TRBD1 might be the D (5 bases). Germline-derived CDR1 and CDR2 are MGHDK and SYGVNS. CDR3 size: 15 residues. The V gene lost 4 bases and the J gene lost 4 bases, with 16 bases spanning the gap. This chain's CDR3 is CASSARRGRGTEAFF. In DNA form, the CDR3 reads TGTGCCAGCAGTGCCAGGAGAGGGAGGGGCACTGAAGCTTTCTTT. The variable domain in full, completed from reference TRBV25-1 and TRBJ1-1, reads EADIYQTPRYLVIGTGKKITLECSQTMGHDKMYWYQQDPGMELHLIHYSYGVNSTEKGDLSSESTVSRIRTEHFPLTLESARPSHTSQYLCASSARRGRGTEAFFGQGTRLTVV.

The chain carries TRBV4-3 and TRBJ1-2; D gene uncertain. The germline CDR1 and CDR2 sequences are LGHNA and YSLEER. Trimming removed 0 bases at V and 5 bases at J, with 19 bases between. The CDR3 is made up of 17 amino acids. CDR3 nucleotides: TGCGCCAGCAGCCAAGATTCGAACTCACTTGGGGTGTATGGCTACACCTTC. Translation gives CASSQDSNSLGVYGYTF.

In DNA form, the CDR3 reads TGCAGTGCTACACTTGGAGGGACAACCTACGAGCAGTACTTC. Residues: CSATLGGTTYEQYF. The rearrangement joins TRBV20-1 to TRBJ2-7; tentatively, D is TRBD1 or TRBD2 (6 bases each). This CDR3 contains 14 residues. CDR1 and CDR2 (germline): DFQATT, SNEGSKA (reference sequence). V dropped 4 bases and J dropped 2 bases, with 15 bases sitting between them.

This clonotype was seen only a few times. The chain combines TRBV7-8 with TRBJ2-5; tentative D call: TRBD2 (5 bases). The CDR3 has 12 amino acids. In germline, CDR1 is SGHVS, CDR2 FQNEAQ. The V end was cut by 5 bases, the J end by 12 bases, with 16 bases between. The CDR3 DNA sequence: TGTGCCAGCAGCCGACGTACGGGAAAGAAGTACTTC. Translating gives CASSRRTGKKYF. Using reference TRBV7-8 and TRBJ2-5 for the parts outside the CDR3, the full variable domain is GAGVSQSPRYKVAKRGQDVALRCDPISGHVSLFWYQQALGQGPEFLTYFQNEAQLDKSGLPSDRFFAERPEGSVSTLKIQRTQQEDSAVYLCASSRRTGKKYFGPGTRLLVL.

The rearrangement joins TRBV6-1 to TRBJ2-2; 8 positions match TRBD2. Germline CDR1 MNHNS, CDR2 SASEGT. This CDR3 is 17 amino acids long. V lost 7 bases and J lost 0; bases outside the gene matches: 10. The CDR3 nucleotides read TGTGCCAGCACCCTAACCGGAGCGGGGGCGAACACCGGGGAGCTGTTTTTT. It specifies CASTLTGAGANTGELFF.

The chain carries TRBV11-2 and TRBJ1-5; 8 bases are a match to TRBD1. The junction had 6 bases not matched to a gene; V was cut back by 5 bases and J by 9 bases. The CDR3 is 13 amino acids. CDR1 and CDR2 (germline): SGHAT, FQNNGV. CDR3 nucleotides: TGTGCCAGCAGCCTGCCCGGACAGGGGCCCCAGCATTTT. As protein: CASSLPGQGPQHF.

This clonotype was picked up a small number of times. The chain is built from TRBV24-1 and TRBJ2-1, with 9 bases lining up with TRBD1. CDR1 KGHDR and CDR2 SFDVKD come from the germline V gene. The CDR3 contains 16 residues. V was pared by 3 bases and J by 2 bases, with 4 bases of the junction left unmatched. CDR3 in amino acids: CATSDLDRGAYNEQFF. The CDR3, as DNA: TGTGCCACCAGTGATCTGGACAGGGGAGCCTACAATGAGCAGTTCTTC.

This chain links TRBV2 with TRBJ1-2; D unresolved. V was pared by 7 bases and J by 4 bases, with 10 bases between. The V gene's germline CDR1 is SNHLY and CDR2 FYNNEI. CDR3 length: 12 amino acids. CDR3 sequence: CASNLQRYGYTF. The CDR3 DNA is TGTGCCAGCAACCTACAGCGCTATGGCTACACCTTC.

As to this clonotype: Compared with germline, one end of the junction differs, possibly owing to a read error. The chain combines TRBV6-6 with TRBJ2-5; D may match TRBD1 or TRBD2 (5 bases each). This CDR3 contains 16 residues. Germline V CDR1 and CDR2: MNHNY, SVGAGI (reference sequence). The CDR3 nucleotides are TGTGCCAGCAACCGGGCCGGGGCACCATCGAAAGAGCCCCAGTACTTC. It is translated as CASNRAGAPSKEPQYF.

This chain links TRBV24-1 with TRBJ2-2; no firm D call. Trimming shortened V by 5 bases and J by 4 bases, and 10 bases separated the two germline ends. CDR3 length: 14 amino acids. Germline CDR1 reads KGHDR; CDR2 reads SFDVKD. CDR3 coding DNA: TGTGCCACCAGTGGATGGCAGACCACCGGGGAGCTGTTTTTT. As protein: CATSGWQTTGELFF.

The genes are TRBV7-9 and TRBJ2-5; 11 bases align to TRBD2. Germline values: CDR1 SEHNR, CDR2 FQNEAQ (reference sequence). CDR3 size: 16 residues. J gave up 0 bases and V 5 bases, and 5 bases lay outside the gene matches. The CDR3 loop is CASSQRLAGYQETQYF. In nucleotides, the CDR3 is TGTGCCAGCAGCCAACGACTAGCGGGGTACCAAGAGACCCAGTACTTC.